The clone carrying this T cell receptor beta chain was counted between two and nine times. These data are taken from a study of blood T cell repertoires in COVID-19. About the study: From the United States, Italy and Spain came samples of acute and convalescent COVID-19. Nucleic acid was either cDNA or gDNA, and it came from T cells, B-cell-depleted T cells, or PBMCs.

In the authors' methods: Amplified reference gene primers provided the basis for estimating nucleated cell counts. Repertoires were generated with immunoSEQ multiplex PCR, while TCRdb's copy carries only in-frame clones and drops some. That table is the source of V, J and clone size, and D and trimming were worked out from the DNA. The data hold approximately 500,000 clones, with 80% to 90% observed a single time. Trimming shortened V by 6 bases and J by 5 bases, and 13 bases separated the two germline ends. The V gene's germline CDR1 is SGHNT and CDR2 YENEEA. This CDR3 has 14 amino acids. Sample: peripheral blood. This clonotype originated in a human donor in a cohort sampled during active COVID-19. This chain joins TRBV11-3 and TRBJ2-2, with D tentatively TRBD2 (6 bases). The CDR3, as DNA: TGTGCCAGCAGACCGACGGGAGTAACCGGGGAGCTGTTTTTT. This encodes CASRPTGVTGELFF.